This T cell receptor beta chain was found in a study of spatial heterogeneity in lung cancer (dated by TCRdb to about 2019). Context from the whole study: Beta-chain transcripts were consistently detected in greater numbers than alpha-chain transcripts, which likely reflected higher beta-chain transcript abundance. In the raw uncorrected reads, each unique combination of TCR and UMI appeared on average more than ten times. The study quantitatively compared TCR alpha and beta repertoires across multiple tumor regions, matched nontumor lung and blood in non-small cell lung cancer. The study linked features of the TCR repertoire to counts of nonsynonymous mutations, which were determined by whole-exome sequencing of tumor tissue. Both alpha and beta chains were TCR-sequenced in 200 or so tumor regions, approximately 68 matched nontumor lung samples and over 55 PBMC samples obtained at surgery.

The time point label, read with the paper, signifies: sample taken at primary tumor resection. Without any cell sorting, TCR sequencing was performed on whole RNA extracted either from tumor and nontumor lung tissue or from cryopreserved PBMC samples. Donors were about 70 patients with early-stage, untreated non-small cell lung cancer from the lung TRACERx cohort. A patient was chosen for TCR sequencing only when enough RNA was available from at least two tumor regions. Here is what the overall study found, with its caveats: Confirming at a functional level the hypothesis that regional TCRs recognize regional mutations was considered to require additional single-cell paired TCR alpha and beta sequencing. Ubiquitous expanded tumor TCRs were found in blood more often at tumor resection than at routine follow-up.

This clonotype has ten or more counts. Its binding antigen is unknown. Base qualities are not recorded, but no much larger clone differs from it by a single base. The cysteine opens and the phenylalanine closes a CDR3 of 16 amino acids. Only the CDR3 part of the read is kept: 48 bases, read in frame from the first base. V and J are truncated by 2 bases and 6 bases respectively, leaving an intervening sequence of 19 bases. Per the germline V gene, SNHLY is the CDR1 and FYNNEI is the CDR2. Library generation was performed with 5' RACE. Sequencing was performed on a NextSeq 500. The TCR library protocol attached a unique molecular identifier to each TCR cDNA molecule to allow correction of PCR and sequencing errors. The paper's data handling went like this. TCR identification, UMI-based error correction and CDR3 extraction were performed with Decombinator tools. TCRs above a frequency of 2 per 1,000, corresponding to the top 1% of the tumor frequency distribution, were defined as expanded. Rényi diversity was computed with the R vegan package after subsampling each repertoire 100 times to 5,000 TCRs. To build CDR3 similarity networks, amino acid triplet string-kernel similarity was used, and CDR3s were connected when their pairwise similarity was above 0.82. TCRdb reworked the public reads: Q25 trimming with fastp, MiXCR clone assembly, productive beta chains retained. Every CDR3 protein is listed once, alongside the most common genes and DNA of its rows. The V and J calls were not made by the authors but by TCRdb's processing. This sample comprises 80,000 to 95,000 distinct CDR3 sequences, roughly 8.7% of them detected only once. The top ten clonotypes cover 6.9% of the sample.

This sequence uses TRBV2 and TRBJ1-2; the D gene remains uncertain. The TCR originated in a male donor with early-stage non-small cell lung cancer. Sample: PBMCs, taken at surgery. The bases read TGTGCCAGCAGTGAACCAACCGGGTCCTTGATTCATGGCTACACCTTC. This codes for CASSEPTGSLIHGYTF.